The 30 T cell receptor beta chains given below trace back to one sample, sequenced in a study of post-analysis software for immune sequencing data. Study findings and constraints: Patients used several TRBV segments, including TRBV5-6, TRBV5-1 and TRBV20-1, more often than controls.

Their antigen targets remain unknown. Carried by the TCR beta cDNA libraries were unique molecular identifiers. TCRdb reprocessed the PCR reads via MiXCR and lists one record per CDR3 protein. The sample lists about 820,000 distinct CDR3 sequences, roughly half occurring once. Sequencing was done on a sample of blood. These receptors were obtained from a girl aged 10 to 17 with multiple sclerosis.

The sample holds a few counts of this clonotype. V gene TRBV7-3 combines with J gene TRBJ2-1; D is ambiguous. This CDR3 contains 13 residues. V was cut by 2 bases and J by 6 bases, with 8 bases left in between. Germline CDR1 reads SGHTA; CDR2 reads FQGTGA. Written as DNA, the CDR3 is TGTGCCAGCAGCTTAGGCGCACGCAATGAGCAGTTCTTC. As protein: CASSLGARNEQFF.

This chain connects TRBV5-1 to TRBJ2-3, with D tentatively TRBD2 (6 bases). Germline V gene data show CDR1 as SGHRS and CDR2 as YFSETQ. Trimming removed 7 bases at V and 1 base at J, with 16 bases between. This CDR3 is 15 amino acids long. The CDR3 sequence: CASWAGPKGTDTQYF. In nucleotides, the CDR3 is TGCGCCAGCTGGGCGGGGCCCAAAGGCACAGATACGCAGTATTTT.

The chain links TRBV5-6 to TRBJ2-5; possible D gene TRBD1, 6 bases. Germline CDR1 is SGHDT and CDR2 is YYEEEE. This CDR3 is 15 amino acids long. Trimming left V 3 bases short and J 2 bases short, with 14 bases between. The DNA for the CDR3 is TGTGCCAGCAGCTCCCGAGGGGGAGTTCAAGAGACCCAGTACTTC. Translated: CASSSRGGVQETQYF. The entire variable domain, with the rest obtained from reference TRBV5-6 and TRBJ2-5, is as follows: DAGVTQSPTHLIKTRGQQVTLRCSPKSGHDTVSWYQQALGQGPQFIFQYYEEEERQRGNFPDRFSGHQFPNYSSELNVNALLLGDSALYLCASSSRGGVQETQYFGPGTRLLVL.

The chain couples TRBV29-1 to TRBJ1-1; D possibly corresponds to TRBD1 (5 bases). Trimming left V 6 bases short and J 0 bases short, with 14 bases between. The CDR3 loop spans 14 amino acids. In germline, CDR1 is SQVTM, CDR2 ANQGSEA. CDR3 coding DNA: TGCAGCGTAAAATCCGGGACGGTGAACACTGAAGCTTTCTTT. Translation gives CSVKSGTVNTEAFF.

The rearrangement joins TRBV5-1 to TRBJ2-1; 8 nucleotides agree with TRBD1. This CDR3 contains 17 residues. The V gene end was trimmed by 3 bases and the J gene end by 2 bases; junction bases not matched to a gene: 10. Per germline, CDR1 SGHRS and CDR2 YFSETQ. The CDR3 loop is CASSSRTGIGAYNEQFF. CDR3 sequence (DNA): TGCGCCAGCAGCTCCAGGACAGGGATAGGGGCCTACAATGAGCAGTTCTTC.

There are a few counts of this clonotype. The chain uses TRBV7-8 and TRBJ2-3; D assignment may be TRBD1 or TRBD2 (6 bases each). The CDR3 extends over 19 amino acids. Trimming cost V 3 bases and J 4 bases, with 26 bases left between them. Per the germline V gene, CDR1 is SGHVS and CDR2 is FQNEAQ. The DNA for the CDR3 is TGTGCCAGCAGCTTCCAAAAAACTTCGTCGGGGGCTCGGGCAGATACGCAGTATTTT. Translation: CASSFQKTSSGARADTQYF.

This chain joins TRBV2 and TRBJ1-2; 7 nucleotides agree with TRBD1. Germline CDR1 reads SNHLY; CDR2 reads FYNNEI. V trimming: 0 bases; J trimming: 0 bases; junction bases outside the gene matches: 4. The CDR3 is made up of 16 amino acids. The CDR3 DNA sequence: TGTGCCAGCAGTGAAGCCGCGGGACAGACTAACTATGGCTACACCTTC. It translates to CASSEAAGQTNYGYTF.

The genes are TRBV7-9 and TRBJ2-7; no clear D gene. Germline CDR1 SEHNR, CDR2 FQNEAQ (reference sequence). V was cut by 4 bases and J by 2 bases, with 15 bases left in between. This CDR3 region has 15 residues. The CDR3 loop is CASSSPTWAAYEQYF. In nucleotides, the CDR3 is TGTGCCAGCAGCTCCCCGACGTGGGCCGCCTACGAGCAGTACTTC.

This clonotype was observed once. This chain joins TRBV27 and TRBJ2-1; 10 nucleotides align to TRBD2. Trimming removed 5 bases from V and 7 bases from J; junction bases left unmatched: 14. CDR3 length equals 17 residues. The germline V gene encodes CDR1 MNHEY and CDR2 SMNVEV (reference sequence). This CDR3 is CASSLHSRTSGTNEQFF. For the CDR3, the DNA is TGTGCCAGCAGTCTCCACTCAAGAACTAGCGGGACGAATGAGCAGTTCTTC.

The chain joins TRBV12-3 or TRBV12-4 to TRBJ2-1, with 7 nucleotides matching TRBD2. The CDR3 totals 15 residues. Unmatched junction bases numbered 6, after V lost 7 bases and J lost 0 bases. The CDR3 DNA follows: TGTGCCAGCAAGGCAGCGGGGATCTCCTACAATGAGCAGTTCTTC. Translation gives CASKAAGISYNEQFF.

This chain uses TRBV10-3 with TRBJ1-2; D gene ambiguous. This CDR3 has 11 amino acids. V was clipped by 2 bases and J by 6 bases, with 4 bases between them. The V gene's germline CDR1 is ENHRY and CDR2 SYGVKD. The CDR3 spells CAISEANGYTF. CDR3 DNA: TGTGCCATCAGTGAGGCAAATGGCTACACCTTC.

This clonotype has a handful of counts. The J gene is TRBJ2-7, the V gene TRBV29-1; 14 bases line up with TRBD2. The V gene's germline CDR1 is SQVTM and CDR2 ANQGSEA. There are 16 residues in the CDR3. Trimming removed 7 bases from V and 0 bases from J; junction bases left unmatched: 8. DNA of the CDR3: TGCAGCGCTTCCCGGACTAGCGGGAGGAGCTCCTACGAGCAGTACTTC. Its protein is CSASRTSGRSSYEQYF.

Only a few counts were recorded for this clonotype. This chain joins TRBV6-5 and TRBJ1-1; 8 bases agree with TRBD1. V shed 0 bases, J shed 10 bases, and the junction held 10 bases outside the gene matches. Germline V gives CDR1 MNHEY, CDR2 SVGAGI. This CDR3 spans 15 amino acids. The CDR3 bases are TGTGCCAGCAGTTACTCGAAACCAGGGGGCTCTGCAGCTTTCTTT. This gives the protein CASSYSKPGGSAAFF.

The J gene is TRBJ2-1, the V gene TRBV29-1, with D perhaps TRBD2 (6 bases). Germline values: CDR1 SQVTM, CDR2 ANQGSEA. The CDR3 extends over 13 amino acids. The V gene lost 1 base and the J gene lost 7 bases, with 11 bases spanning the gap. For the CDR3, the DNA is TGCAGCGTTGAAGCGGGAGTAGGTAATGAGCAGTTCTTC. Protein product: CSVEAGVGNEQFF.

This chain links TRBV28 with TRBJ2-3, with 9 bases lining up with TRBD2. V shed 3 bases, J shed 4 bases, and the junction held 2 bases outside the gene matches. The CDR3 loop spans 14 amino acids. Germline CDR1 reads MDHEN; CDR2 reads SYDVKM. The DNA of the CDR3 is TGTGCCAGCAGTTTCCAGCGGGGGGCAGATACGCAGTATTTT. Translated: CASSFQRGADTQYF.

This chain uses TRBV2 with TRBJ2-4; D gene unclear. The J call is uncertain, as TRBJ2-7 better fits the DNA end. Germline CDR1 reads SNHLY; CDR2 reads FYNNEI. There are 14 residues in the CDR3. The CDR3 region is CASRNSQGGYEQYF. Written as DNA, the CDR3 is TGTGCCAGCCGTAACTCTCAAGGTGGCTACGAGCAGTACTTC.

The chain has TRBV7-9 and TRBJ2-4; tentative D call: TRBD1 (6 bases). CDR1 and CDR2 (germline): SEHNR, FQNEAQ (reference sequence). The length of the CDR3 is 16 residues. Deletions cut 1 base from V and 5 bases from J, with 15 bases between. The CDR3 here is CASSLVSLQGENIQYF. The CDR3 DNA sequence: TGTGCCAGCAGCTTAGTTAGCCTACAGGGAGAAAACATTCAGTACTTC.

This chain's CDR3 is CSASPMAGGWVNEQFF. The CDR3, as DNA: TGCAGTGCCTCCCCTATGGCGGGAGGGTGGGTCAATGAGCAGTTCTTC. The chain links TRBV20-1 to TRBJ2-1; TRBD2 agrees at 9 bases. Germline lookup yields CDR1 DFQATT and CDR2 SNEGSKA (reference sequence). The CDR3 loop spans 16 amino acids. V dropped 6 bases and J dropped 6; count of bases not matched to a gene: 15.

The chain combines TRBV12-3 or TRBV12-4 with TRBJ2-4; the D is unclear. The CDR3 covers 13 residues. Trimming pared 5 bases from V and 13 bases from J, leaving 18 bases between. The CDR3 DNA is TGTGCCAGCAGTCACCGGTCATCTCTGGAGCAGTACTTC. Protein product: CASSHRSSLEQYF.

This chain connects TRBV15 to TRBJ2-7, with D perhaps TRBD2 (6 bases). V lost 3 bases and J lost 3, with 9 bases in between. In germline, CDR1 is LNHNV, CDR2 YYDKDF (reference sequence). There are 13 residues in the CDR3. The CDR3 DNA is TGTGCCACCAGCAGGGGACTCAACTACGAGCAGTACTTC. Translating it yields CATSRGLNYEQYF.

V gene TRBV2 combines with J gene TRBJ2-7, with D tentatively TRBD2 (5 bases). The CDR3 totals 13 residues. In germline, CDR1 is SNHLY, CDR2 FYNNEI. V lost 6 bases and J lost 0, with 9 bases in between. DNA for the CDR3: TGTGCCAGCAGACGGGATCTCTCCTACGAGCAGTACTTC. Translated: CASRRDLSYEQYF. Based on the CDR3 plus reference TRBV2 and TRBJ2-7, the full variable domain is EPEVTQTPSHQVTQMGQEVILRCVPISNHLYFYWYRQILGQKVEFLVSFYNNEISEKSEIFDDQFSVERPDGSNFTLKIRSTKLEDSAMYFCASRRDLSYEQYFGPGTRLTVT.

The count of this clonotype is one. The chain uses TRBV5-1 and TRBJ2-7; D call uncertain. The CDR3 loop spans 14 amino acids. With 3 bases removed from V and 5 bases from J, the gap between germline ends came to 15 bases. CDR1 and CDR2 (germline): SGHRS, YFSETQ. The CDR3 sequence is CASSSVPSGDEQYF. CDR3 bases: TGCGCCAGCAGCTCAGTCCCCTCGGGCGACGAGCAGTACTTC.

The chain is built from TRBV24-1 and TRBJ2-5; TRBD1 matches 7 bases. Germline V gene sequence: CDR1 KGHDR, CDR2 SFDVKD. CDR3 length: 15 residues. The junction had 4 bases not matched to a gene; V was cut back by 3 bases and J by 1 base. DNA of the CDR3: TGTGCCACCAGTGATCCCAACAGGGGCCAAGAGACCCAGTACTTC. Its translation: CATSDPNRGQETQYF.

CDR3 sequence reads: CASSYSGLDYEQYF. The DNA of the CDR3 is TGTGCCAGCAGTTACTCGGGTTTGGACTACGAGCAGTACTTC. The chain combines TRBV28 with TRBJ2-7; unclear D gene. The V gene lost 4 bases and the J gene lost 3 bases, with 13 bases spanning the gap. This CDR3 has 14 amino acids. Germline lookup yields CDR1 MDHEN and CDR2 SYDVKM.

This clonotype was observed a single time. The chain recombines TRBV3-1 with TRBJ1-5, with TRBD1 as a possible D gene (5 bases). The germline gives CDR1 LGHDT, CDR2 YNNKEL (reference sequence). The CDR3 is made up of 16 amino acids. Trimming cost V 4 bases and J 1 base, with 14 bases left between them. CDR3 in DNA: TGTGCCAGCAGCCCTTACGGGGGAGAGAGCAATCAGCCCCAGCATTTT. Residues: CASSPYGGESNQPQHF.

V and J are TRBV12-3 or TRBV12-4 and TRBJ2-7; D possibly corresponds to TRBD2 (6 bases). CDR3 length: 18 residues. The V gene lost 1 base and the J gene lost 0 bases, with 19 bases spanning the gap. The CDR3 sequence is CASSLDWDGGSISYEQYF. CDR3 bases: TGTGCCAGCAGTTTAGATTGGGACGGGGGTTCGATCTCCTACGAGCAGTACTTC.

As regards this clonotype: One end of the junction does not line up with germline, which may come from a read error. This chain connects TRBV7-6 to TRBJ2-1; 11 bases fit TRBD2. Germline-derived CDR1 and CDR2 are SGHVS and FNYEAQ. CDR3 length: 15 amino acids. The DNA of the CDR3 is TGTGCTAGCAGCTTCACCCTAGCGGGAGGTCATGAGCAGTTCTTC. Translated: CASSFTLAGGHEQFF. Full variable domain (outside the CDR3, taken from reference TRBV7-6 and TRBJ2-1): GAGVSQSPRYKVTKRGQDVALRCDPISGHVSLYWYRQALGQGPEFLTYFNYEAQQDKSGLPNDRFSAERPEGSISTLTIQRTEQRDSAMYRCASSFTLAGGHEQFFGPGTRLTVL.

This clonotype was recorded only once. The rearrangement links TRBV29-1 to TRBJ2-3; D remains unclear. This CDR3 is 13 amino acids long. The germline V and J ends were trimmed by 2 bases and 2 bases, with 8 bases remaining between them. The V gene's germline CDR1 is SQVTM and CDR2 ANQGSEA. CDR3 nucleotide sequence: TGCAGCGTTGAATTGCACGCCACAGATACGCAGTATTTT. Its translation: CSVELHATDTQYF.

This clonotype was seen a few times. The CDR3 is CATSRGTGGFYEQYF. As DNA, the CDR3 is TGTGCCACCAGCAGGGGGACAGGGGGCTTCTACGAGCAGTACTTC. The chain combines TRBV15 with TRBJ2-7, with 12 bases matching TRBD1. The CDR3 runs to 15 residues. Germline V lookup: CDR1 LNHNV, CDR2 YYDKDF (reference sequence). The V gene end was trimmed by 3 bases and the J gene end by 3 bases; junction bases not matched to a gene: 3. Supplemented by reference TRBV15 and TRBJ2-7, the full variable domain reads DAMVIQNPRYQVTQFGKPVTLSCSQTLNHNVMYWYQQKSSQAPKLLFHYYDKDFNNEADTPDNFQSRRPNTSFCFLDIRSPGLGDTAMYLCATSRGTGGFYEQYFGPGTRLTVT.

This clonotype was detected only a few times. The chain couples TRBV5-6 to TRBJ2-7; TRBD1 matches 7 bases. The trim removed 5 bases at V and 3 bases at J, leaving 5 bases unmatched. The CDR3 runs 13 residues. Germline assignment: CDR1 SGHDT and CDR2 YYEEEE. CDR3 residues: CASRSGQNYEQYF. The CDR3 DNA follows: TGTGCCAGCAGGTCGGGACAGAACTACGAGCAGTACTTC.